A single sample gave rise to the 10 T cell receptor beta chains below, sequenced in a study of T cell responses to AZD1222 COVID-19 vaccine listed by TCRdb under 2021. Taken with the paper, the label for time point translates to: about 28 days (+/-7) after the second vaccine dose. The library was made by the immunoSEQ multiplex PCR assay. TCRdb retrieved this table from immuneACCESS and kept in-frame rearrangements only. Not all clones are present; in checked studies, unresolved V genes account for under half, and no reason is known for the remainder. Recorded for this sample are tens of thousands of clones; 88% of them occurred a single time. The ten largest account for around a quarter of the sample. The sequences come from peripheral blood, collected 28 days after the second AZD1222 dose. The receptors were sampled from an adult who received the AZD1222 COVID-19 vaccine.

This clone came up a few times. The chain has TRBV5-8 and TRBJ2-3, with a possible D match to TRBD2 (7 bases). V was clipped by 2 bases and J by 3 bases, with 19 bases between them. Germline V gene sequence: CDR1 SGHTS, CDR2 YDEGEE. This CDR3 is built from 17 residues. DNA for the CDR3: TGTGCCAGCAGCTTTGCGTGGGGGGGCCAGGGGACAGATACGCAGTATTTT. Translating gives CASSFAWGGQGTDTQYF.

This rearrangement joins TRBV19 to TRBJ1-1; 10 bases agree with TRBD1. Trimming removed 10 bases from V and 11 bases from J; junction bases left unmatched: 16. CDR1 and CDR2 from the germline V gene are LNHDA and SQIVND (reference sequence). This CDR3 contains 14 residues. The CDR3 protein is CAIRDETGGHGAFF. DNA for the CDR3: TGTGCCATCAGGGACGAGACAGGGGGCCACGGTGCTTTCTTT. Full variable domain (remainder filled in from reference TRBV19 and TRBJ1-1): DGGITQSPKYLFRKEGQNVTLSCEQNLNHDAMYWYRQDPGQGLRLIYYSQIVNDFQKGDIAEGYSVSREKKESFPLTVTSAQKNPTAFYLCAIRDETGGHGAFFGQGTRLTVV.

The CDR3 reads CASSWGTSGGTGELFF. CDR3 sequence (DNA): TGTGCCAGCAGCTGGGGGACTAGCGGGGGCACCGGGGAGCTGTTTTTT. V gene TRBV7-2 combines with J gene TRBJ2-2; 14 bases line up with TRBD2. The germline V gene has CDR1 SGHTA and CDR2 FQGNSA. V lost 4 bases to trimming and J lost 4 bases; unmatched junction nucleotides: 2. This CDR3 contains 16 residues.

CDR3: CASSPAGASMNTEAFF. DNA of the CDR3: TGTGCCAGCTCACCAGCCGGGGCCTCGATGAACACTGAAGCTTTCTTT. The chain couples TRBV18 to TRBJ1-1; weak D call: TRBD1 (5 bases). Per the germline V gene, CDR1 is KGHSH and CDR2 is LQKENI. The V and J ends lost 2 bases and 0 bases respectively, with 13 bases between them. CDR3 length equals 16 residues.

As for this clone: The junction departs from germline at one end; a sequencing error may be responsible. The chain uses TRBV6-6 and TRBJ1-1; D gene unclear. Per germline, CDR1 MNHNY and CDR2 SVGAGI (reference sequence). The CDR3 has 12 residues. The CDR3, as DNA: TGTGCCAGCAGTTACTCAGACTCATCCCCAGTCTTT. It translates to CASSYSDSSPVF.

This clone was seen a single time. The chain couples TRBV9 to TRBJ2-4; TRBD1 agrees at 10 bases. Germline V gene data show CDR1 as SGDLS and CDR2 as YYNGEE. The CDR3 has 15 amino acids. The ends lost 2 bases at V and 9 bases at J; junction bases unmatched: 8. Here the CDR3 reads CASSVGGQGLGIQYF. CDR3 nucleotide sequence: TGTGCCAGCAGCGTGGGGGGACAGGGGCTTGGCATTCAGTACTTC.

The CDR3 here is CASSLFAGANTEAFF. Written as DNA, the CDR3 is TGCGCCAGCAGCTTGTTCGCAGGGGCGAACACTGAAGCTTTCTTT. V and J are TRBV5-1 and TRBJ1-1; tentative D call: TRBD1 (6 bases). The germline gives CDR1 SGHRS, CDR2 YFSETQ. The CDR3 has 15 residues. V was cut by 1 base and J by 1 base, with 11 bases left in between.

The J gene is TRBJ2-1, the V gene TRBV2; D might be TRBD1 (5 bases). The V end was cut by 5 bases, the J end by 0 bases, with 11 bases between. CDR3 length: 15 amino acids. Germline V gene sequence: CDR1 SNHLY, CDR2 FYNNEI. CDR3 in amino acids: CASSRQQTSYNEQFF. The CDR3 nucleotides are TGTGCCAGCAGTAGACAGCAAACCTCCTACAATGAGCAGTTCTTC. The full variable domain, its missing parts supplied by reference TRBV2 and TRBJ2-1, is EPEVTQTPSHQVTQMGQEVILRCVPISNHLYFYWYRQILGQKVEFLVSFYNNEISEKSEIFDDQFSVERPDGSNFTLKIRSTKLEDSAMYFCASSRQQTSYNEQFFGPGTRLTVL.

The chain carries TRBV18 and TRBJ1-6; 9 nucleotides align to TRBD1. V gave up 2 bases and J gave up 7 bases; unmatched junction bases: 3. The CDR3 contains 15 residues. Germline CDR1 and CDR2: KGHSH and LQKENI. For the CDR3, the DNA is TGTGCCAGCTCACCAATGGGACAGGGAAATTCACCCCTCCACTTT. Translation gives CASSPMGQGNSPLHF.

The chain combines TRBV7-9 with TRBJ2-7; unclear D gene. V was clipped by 5 bases and J by 5 bases, with 7 bases between them. The CDR3 consists of 11 residues. The germline V gene has CDR1 SEHNR and CDR2 FQNEAQ (reference sequence). The DNA for the CDR3 is TGTGCCAGCAGCCAAGGGCACGAGCAGTACTTC. It yields the protein CASSQGHEQYF.